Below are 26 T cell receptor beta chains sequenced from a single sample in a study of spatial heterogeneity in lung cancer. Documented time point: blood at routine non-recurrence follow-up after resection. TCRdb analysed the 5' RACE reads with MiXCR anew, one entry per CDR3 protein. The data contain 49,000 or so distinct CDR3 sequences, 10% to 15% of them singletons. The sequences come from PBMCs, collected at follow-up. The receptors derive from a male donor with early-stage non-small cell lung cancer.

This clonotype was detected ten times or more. The CDR3 sequence is CASWTDRGGYGYTF. CDR3 in DNA: TGTGCCAGCTGGACGGACAGGGGTGGATATGGCTACACCTTC. The V call is TRBV6-2 or TRBV6-3, the J call TRBJ1-2; 9 bases fit TRBD1. CDR3 length equals 14 residues. With 8 bases clipped from V and 5 bases from J, the junction kept 9 bases outside the gene matches. Per the germline V gene, CDR1 is MNHEY and CDR2 is SVGEGT.

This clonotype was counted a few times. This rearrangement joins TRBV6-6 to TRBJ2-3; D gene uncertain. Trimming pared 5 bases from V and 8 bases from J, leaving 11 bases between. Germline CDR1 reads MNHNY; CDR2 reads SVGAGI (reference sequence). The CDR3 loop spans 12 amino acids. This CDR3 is CASSLYGSTQYF. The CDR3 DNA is TGTGCCAGCAGTCTTTACGGCTCTACGCAGTATTTT.

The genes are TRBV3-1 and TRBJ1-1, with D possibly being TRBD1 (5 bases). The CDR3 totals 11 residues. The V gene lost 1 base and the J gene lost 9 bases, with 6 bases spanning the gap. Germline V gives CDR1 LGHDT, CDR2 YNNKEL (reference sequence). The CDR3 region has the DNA TGTGCCAGCAGCCAAGTGGGGCAAGCTTTCTTT. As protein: CASSQVGQAFF.

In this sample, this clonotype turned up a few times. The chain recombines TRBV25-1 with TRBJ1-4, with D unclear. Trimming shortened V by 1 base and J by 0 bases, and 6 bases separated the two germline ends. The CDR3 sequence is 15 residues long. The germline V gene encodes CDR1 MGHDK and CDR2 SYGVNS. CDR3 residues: CASSEWVATNEKLFF. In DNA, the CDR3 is TGTGCCAGCAGTGAATGGGTGGCAACTAATGAAAAACTGTTTTTT.

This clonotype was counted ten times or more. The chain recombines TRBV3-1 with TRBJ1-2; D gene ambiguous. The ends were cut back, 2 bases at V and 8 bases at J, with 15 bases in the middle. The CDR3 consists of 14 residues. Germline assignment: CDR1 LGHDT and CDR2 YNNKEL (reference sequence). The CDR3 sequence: CASSQMGQTRGYTF. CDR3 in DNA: TGTGCCAGCAGCCAAATGGGCCAGACTAGGGGCTACACCTTC.

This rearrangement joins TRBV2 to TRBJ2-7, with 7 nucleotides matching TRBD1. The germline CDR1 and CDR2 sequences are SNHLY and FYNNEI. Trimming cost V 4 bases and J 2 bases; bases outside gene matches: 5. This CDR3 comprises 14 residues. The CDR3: CASSGRQGTYEQYF. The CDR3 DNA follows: TGTGCCAGCAGTGGGAGACAGGGAACCTACGAGCAGTACTTC.

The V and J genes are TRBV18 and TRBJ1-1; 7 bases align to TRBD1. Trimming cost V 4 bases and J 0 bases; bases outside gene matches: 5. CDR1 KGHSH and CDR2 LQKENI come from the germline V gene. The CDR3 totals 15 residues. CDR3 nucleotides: TGTGCCAGCTCACGGGGACAGATAATGAACACTGAAGCTTTCTTT. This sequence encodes CASSRGQIMNTEAFF.

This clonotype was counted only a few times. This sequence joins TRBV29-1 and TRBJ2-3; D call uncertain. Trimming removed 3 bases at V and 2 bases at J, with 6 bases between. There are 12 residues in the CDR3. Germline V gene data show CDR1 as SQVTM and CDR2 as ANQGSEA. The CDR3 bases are TGCAGCGTTGATTCAGACACAGATACGCAGTATTTT. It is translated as CSVDSDTDTQYF.

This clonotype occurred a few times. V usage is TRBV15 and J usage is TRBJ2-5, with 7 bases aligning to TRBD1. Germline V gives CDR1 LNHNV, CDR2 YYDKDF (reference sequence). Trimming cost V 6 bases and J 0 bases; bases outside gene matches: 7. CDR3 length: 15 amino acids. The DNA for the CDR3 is TGTGCCACCAGTCCAGGGGGTGCGTACCAAGAGACCCAGTACTTC. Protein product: CATSPGGAYQETQYF.

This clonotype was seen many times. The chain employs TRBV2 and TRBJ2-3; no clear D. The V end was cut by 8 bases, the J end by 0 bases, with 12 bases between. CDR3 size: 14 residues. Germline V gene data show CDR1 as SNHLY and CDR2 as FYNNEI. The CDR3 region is CASRVASSTDTQYF. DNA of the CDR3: TGTGCCAGCCGGGTCGCTTCTAGCACAGATACGCAGTATTTT.

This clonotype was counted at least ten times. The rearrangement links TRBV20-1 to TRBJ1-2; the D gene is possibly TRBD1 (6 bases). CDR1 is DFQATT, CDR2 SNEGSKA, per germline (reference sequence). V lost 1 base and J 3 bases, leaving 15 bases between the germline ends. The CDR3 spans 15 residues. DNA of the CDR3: TGCAGTGCTAGAGGATACAGGGAATCCCACTATGGCTACACCTTC. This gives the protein CSARGYRESHYGYTF.

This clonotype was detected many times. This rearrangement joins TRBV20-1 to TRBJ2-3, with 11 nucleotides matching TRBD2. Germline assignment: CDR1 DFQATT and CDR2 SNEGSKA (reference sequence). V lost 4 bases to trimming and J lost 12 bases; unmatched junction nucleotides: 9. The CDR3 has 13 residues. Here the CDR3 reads CSAKDLGLAAQYF. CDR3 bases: TGCAGTGCTAAGGATTTGGGACTAGCGGCCCAGTATTTT.

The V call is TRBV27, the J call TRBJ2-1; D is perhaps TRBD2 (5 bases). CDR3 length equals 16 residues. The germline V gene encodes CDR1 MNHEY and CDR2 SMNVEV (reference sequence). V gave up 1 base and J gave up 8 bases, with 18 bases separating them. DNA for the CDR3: TGTGCCAGCAGTTTATTGAGCGGAGCGCCCACTGATGAGCAGTTCTTC. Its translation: CASSLLSGAPTDEQFF.

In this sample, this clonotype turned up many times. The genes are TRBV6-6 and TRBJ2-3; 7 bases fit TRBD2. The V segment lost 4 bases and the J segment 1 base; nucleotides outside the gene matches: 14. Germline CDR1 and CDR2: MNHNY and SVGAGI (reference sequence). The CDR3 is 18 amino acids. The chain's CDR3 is CASSSGGRADRGTDTQYF. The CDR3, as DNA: TGTGCCAGCAGTTCTGGTGGGAGGGCCGATCGGGGCACAGATACGCAGTATTTT.

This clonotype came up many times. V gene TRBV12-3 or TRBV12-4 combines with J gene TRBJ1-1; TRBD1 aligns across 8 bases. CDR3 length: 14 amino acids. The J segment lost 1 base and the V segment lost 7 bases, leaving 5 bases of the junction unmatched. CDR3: CASTLGQGNTEAFF. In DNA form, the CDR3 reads TGTGCCAGCACCCTTGGACAGGGGAACACTGAAGCTTTCTTT.

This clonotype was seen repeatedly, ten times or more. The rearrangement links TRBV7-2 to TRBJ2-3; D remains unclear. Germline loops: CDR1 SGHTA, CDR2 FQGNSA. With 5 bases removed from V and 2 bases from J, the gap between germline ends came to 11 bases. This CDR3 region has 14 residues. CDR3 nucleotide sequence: TGTGCCAGCAGCCCCCAGCGAGCCACAGATACGCAGTATTTT. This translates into CASSPQRATDTQYF.

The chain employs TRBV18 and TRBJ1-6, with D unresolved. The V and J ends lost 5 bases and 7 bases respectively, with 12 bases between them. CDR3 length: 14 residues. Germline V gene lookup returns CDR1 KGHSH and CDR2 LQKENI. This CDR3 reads CASSAKGQNSPLHF. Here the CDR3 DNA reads TGTGCCAGCTCAGCGAAGGGTCAAAATTCACCCCTCCACTTT.

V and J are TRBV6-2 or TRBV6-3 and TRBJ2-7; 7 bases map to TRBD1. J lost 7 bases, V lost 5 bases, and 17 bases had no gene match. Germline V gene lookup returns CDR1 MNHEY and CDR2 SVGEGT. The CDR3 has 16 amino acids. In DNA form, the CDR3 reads TGTGCCAGCAGTGCCCTCTTCGACAGGGTAGTATCGGAGCAGTACTTC. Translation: CASSALFDRVVSEQYF.

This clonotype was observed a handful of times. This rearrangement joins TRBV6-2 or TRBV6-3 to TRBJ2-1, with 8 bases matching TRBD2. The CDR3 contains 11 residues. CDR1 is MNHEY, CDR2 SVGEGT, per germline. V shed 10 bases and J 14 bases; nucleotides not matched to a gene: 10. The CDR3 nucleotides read TGTGCCACCAAACCGGGACTAGAGGAGTTCTTC. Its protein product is CATKPGLEEFF.

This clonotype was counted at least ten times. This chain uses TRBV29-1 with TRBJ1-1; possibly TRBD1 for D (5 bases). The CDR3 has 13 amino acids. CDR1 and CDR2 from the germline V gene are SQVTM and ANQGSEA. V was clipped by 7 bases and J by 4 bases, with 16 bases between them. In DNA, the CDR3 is TGCAGCGCTGCACCAGGGTATAGCACTGAAGCTTTCTTT. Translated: CSAAPGYSTEAFF.

The CDR3 sequence is CASSVGSGGYNEQFF. The CDR3 DNA sequence: TGTGCCAGCAGCGTAGGCTCCGGAGGGTACAATGAGCAGTTCTTC. The gene calls are TRBV9 and TRBJ2-1, with D tentatively TRBD2 (6 bases). V was shortened by 0 bases and J by 4 bases, with 11 bases between the two germline ends. Germline CDR1 is SGDLS and CDR2 is YYNGEE. The CDR3 sequence is 15 residues long. The complete variable domain, with remaining parts taken from reference TRBV9 and TRBJ2-1, reads DSGVTQTPKHLITATGQRVTLRCSPRSGDLSVYWYQQSLDQGLQFLIQYYNGEERAKGNILERFSAQQFPDLHSELNLSSLELGDSALYFCASSVGSGGYNEQFFGPGTRLTVL.

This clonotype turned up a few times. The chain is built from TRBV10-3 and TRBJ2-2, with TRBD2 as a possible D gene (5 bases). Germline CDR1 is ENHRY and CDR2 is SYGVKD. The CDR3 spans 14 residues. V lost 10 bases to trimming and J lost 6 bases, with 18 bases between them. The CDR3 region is CASGEGVSPGELFF. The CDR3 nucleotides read TGTGCCAGCGGCGAGGGAGTGTCTCCCGGGGAGCTGTTTTTT.

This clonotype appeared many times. This chain's CDR3 is CASSKSGTPFNQPQHF. The CDR3 DNA reads TGTGCCAGCAGCAAATCAGGTACTCCGTTCAATCAGCCCCAGCATTTT. The J gene is TRBJ1-5, the V gene TRBV7-9; no clear D. CDR1 is SEHNR, CDR2 FQNEAQ, per germline (reference sequence). This CDR3 comprises 16 residues. Trimming cost V 5 bases and J 3 bases, with 17 bases left between them.

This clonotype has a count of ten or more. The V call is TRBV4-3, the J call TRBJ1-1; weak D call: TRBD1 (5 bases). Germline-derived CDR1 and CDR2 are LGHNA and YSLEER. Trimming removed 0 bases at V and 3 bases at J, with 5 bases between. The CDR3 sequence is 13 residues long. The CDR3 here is CASSQEGDTEAFF. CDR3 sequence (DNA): TGCGCCAGCAGCCAAGAAGGGGACACTGAAGCTTTCTTT.

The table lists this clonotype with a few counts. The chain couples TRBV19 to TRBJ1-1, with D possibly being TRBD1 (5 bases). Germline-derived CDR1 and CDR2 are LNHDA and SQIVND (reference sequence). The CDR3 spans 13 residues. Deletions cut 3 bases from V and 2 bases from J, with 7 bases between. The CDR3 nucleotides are TGTGCCAGTAGTATTGGGGGAAACACTGAAGCTTTCTTT. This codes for CASSIGGNTEAFF.

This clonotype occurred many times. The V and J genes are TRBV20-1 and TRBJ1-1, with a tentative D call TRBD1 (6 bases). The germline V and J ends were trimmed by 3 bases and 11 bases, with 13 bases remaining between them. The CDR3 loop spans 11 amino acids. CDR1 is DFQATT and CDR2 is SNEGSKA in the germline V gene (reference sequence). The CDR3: CSASRSGVAFF. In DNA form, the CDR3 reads TGCAGTGCTAGCAGATCAGGGGTGGCTTTCTTT.